The TCR beta chain described here comes from a study of beta chain features in type 1 diabetes. Findings and caveats of the study: A moderate, significant TCRB CDR3 shortening appeared in type 1 diabetes across four CD4+ subsets.

Purity (above 98%) was reached by all sorted populations. This clone was observed a handful of times. The antigen is unknown. Losses at the gene ends were 3 bases for V and 5 bases for J; bases not matched to a gene: 4. Germline CDR1 and CDR2: KGHSH and LQKENI. The CDR3 has 14 residues. TCRB transcripts that were expressed got sequenced, as all of the isolated RNA had been reverse transcribed. TCRdb's copy holds only in-frame clones and misses some; the assay was immunoSEQ multiplex PCR. The sample has about 640,000 clones; approximately 13% are singletons. The specimen sequenced was naive CD4+ T cells from blood. This TCR derives from a man aged 30 to 39 with type 1 diabetes. The chain couples TRBV18 to TRBJ2-7; 10 nucleotides align to TRBD1. The CDR3 nucleotides are TGTGCCAGCTCACCGCGGGACAGGGGCCACGAGCAGTACTTC. It translates to CASSPRDRGHEQYF.